Shown below are 23 T cell receptor beta chains from a single sample sequenced in a study of blood T cell repertoires in COVID-19. Clones were sequenced by immunoSEQ multiplex PCR, and TCRdb holds only the in-frame ones, with some missing. The data contain tens of thousands of clones, approximately 80% of them singletons. Sequencing used peripheral blood. These receptors all come from a man aged 55-75 years with acute or convalescent COVID-19.

Here the CDR3 reads CASRTRAPGETQYF. The CDR3 DNA reads TGTGCCAGCAGAACTAGGGCCCCGGGGGAGACCCAGTACTTC. The chain employs TRBV6-5 and TRBJ2-5; possible D gene TRBD2, 5 bases. The CDR3 length is 14 residues. Trimming left V 6 bases short and J 5 bases short, with 16 bases between. The V gene's germline CDR1 is MNHEY and CDR2 SVGAGI.

The rearrangement joins TRBV29-1 to TRBJ2-2, with 9 positions matching TRBD1. CDR3 size: 14 residues. Trimming removed 6 bases from V and 0 bases from J; junction bases left unmatched: 2. CDR1 SQVTM and CDR2 ANQGSEA come from the germline V gene. CDR3 protein: CSVRDRANTGELFF. CDR3 bases: TGCAGCGTAAGGGACAGGGCGAACACCGGGGAGCTGTTTTTT.

The chain has TRBV5-1 and TRBJ1-1; no reliable D call. The germline CDR1 and CDR2 sequences are SGHRS and YFSETQ. Deletions cut 4 bases from V and 1 base from J, with 14 bases between. The CDR3 is 15 amino acids. CDR3 sequence (DNA): TGCGCCAGCAGCCAAGGTGGGCAGGCGAACACTGAAGCTTTCTTT. Protein sequence: CASSQGGQANTEAFF.

The rearrangement joins TRBV5-4 to TRBJ2-2; 9 nucleotides match TRBD1. Germline loops: CDR1 SGHNT, CDR2 YYREEE (reference sequence). The CDR3 has 15 amino acids. V shed 4 bases, J shed 7 bases, and the junction held 8 bases outside the gene matches. CDR3 in DNA: TGTGCCAGCAGCCCAATCGGGACAGGGTTCGGGGAGCTGTTTTTT. Its protein is CASSPIGTGFGELFF.

This clone was detected a few times. The chain employs TRBV28 and TRBJ1-5; 11 positions agree with TRBD1. CDR1 is MDHEN, CDR2 SYDVKM, per germline. This CDR3 is 14 amino acids long. J was trimmed by 8 bases and V by 4 bases; bases with no gene match: 4. Here the CDR3 reads CASSSGQGAKPQHF. The CDR3 DNA is TGTGCCAGCAGTTCCGGACAGGGGGCAAAGCCCCAGCATTTT. Full variable domain (rest looked up from reference TRBV28 and TRBJ1-5): DVKVTQSSRYLVKRTGEKVFLECVQDMDHENMFWYRQDPGLGLRLIYFSYDVKMKEKGDIPEGYSVSREKKERFSLILESASTNQTSMYLCASSSGQGAKPQHFGDGTRLSIL.

This chain joins TRBV30 and TRBJ2-2; TRBD2 matches at 12 bases. The CDR3 is 14 amino acids. The V and J ends lost 5 bases and 6 bases, in that order; junction bases with no gene match: 4. Germline CDR1 GTSNPN, CDR2 SVGIG (reference sequence). CDR3 loop: CAWSGTSGPGELFF. The CDR3 DNA follows: TGTGCCTGGTCCGGGACTAGCGGGCCCGGGGAGCTGTTTTTT.

The J gene is TRBJ2-1, the V gene TRBV28; tentative D call: TRBD2 (7 bases). The CDR3 totals 13 residues. Germline lookup yields CDR1 MDHEN and CDR2 SYDVKM. V lost 3 bases, J lost 7 bases, and 10 bases lay in between. CDR3 nucleotide sequence: TGTGCCAGCAGTTTGGGGGGGCCTAATGAGCAGTTCTTC. It yields the protein CASSLGGPNEQFF.

The chain employs TRBV6-5 and TRBJ1-4; 9 bases line up with TRBD1. The CDR3 has 12 amino acids. V dropped 6 bases and J dropped 9; count of bases not matched to a gene: 2. Germline CDR1 and CDR2: MNHEY and SVGAGI. CDR3 bases: TGTGCCAGCAGACAGGGGGCAAAAAAACTGTTTTTT. It specifies CASRQGAKKLFF.

V gene TRBV7-2 combines with J gene TRBJ1-1; the D is unclear. Germline V CDR1 and CDR2: SGHTA, FQGNSA. The V end was cut by 4 bases, the J end by 1 base, with 7 bases between. The CDR3 contains 13 residues. This chain's CDR3 is CASSSRGNTEAFF. The CDR3 bases are TGTGCCAGCAGCTCCCGAGGGAACACTGAAGCTTTCTTT.

The genes are TRBV18 and TRBJ2-3; 8 nucleotides line up with TRBD1. The trim removed 3 bases at V and 2 bases at J, leaving 7 bases unmatched. The CDR3 length is 16 residues. CDR1 and CDR2 (germline): KGHSH, LQKENI. CDR3 protein: CASSPAGGSPTDTQYF. The CDR3 DNA follows: TGTGCCAGCTCACCTGCAGGGGGCTCTCCCACAGATACGCAGTATTTT.

The rearrangement uses TRBV5-1 and TRBJ2-1; possibly TRBD2 for D (6 bases). The CDR3 loop spans 16 amino acids. Germline V gene data show CDR1 as SGHRS and CDR2 as YFSETQ. V shed 4 bases and J shed 0 bases, with 14 bases lying between them. The DNA of the CDR3 is TGCGCCAGCAGCGCGTCTCGGGGGAGCTCCTACAATGAGCAGTTCTTC. Translation: CASSASRGSSYNEQFF. Based on the CDR3 plus reference TRBV5-1 and TRBJ2-1, the full variable domain is KAGVTQTPRYLIKTRGQQVTLSCSPISGHRSVSWYQQTPGQGLQFLFEYFSETQRNKGNFPGRFSGRQFSNSRSEMNVSTLELGDSALYLCASSASRGSSYNEQFFGPGTRLTVL.

The rearrangement links TRBV6-5 to TRBJ2-3, with 8 positions matching TRBD2. The CDR3 covers 14 residues. The V gene's germline CDR1 is MNHEY and CDR2 SVGAGI. V shed 5 bases, J shed 4 bases, and the junction held 5 bases outside the gene matches. CDR3 sequence (DNA): TGTGCCAGCAGTCCTGGACTAGCCTCAGATACGCAGTATTTT. Its protein is CASSPGLASDTQYF.

The chain combines TRBV3-1 (or the pseudogene TRBV3-2) with TRBJ1-2; tentative D call: TRBD1 (5 bases). The CDR3 contains 15 residues. CDR1 is LGHDT and CDR2 is YNNKEL in the germline V gene (reference sequence). Trimming removed 0 bases from V and 7 bases from J, with 15 bases in between. In nucleotides, the CDR3 is TGTGCCAGCAGCCAAGATGGACACAAGGGTTTTGGCTACACCTTC. The encoded protein is CASSQDGHKGFGYTF.

The CDR3 spells CASSRPGTSGGETQYF. The CDR3 DNA reads as TGTGCCAGTAGTCGACCCGGGACTAGCGGGGGAGAGACCCAGTACTTC. The rearrangement uses TRBV19 and TRBJ2-5; the match to TRBD2 covers 14 bases. The J segment lost 4 bases and the V segment lost 5 bases, leaving 6 bases of the junction unmatched. The CDR3 length is 16 residues. The V gene's germline CDR1 is LNHDA and CDR2 SQIVND (reference sequence). Drawing the rest from reference TRBV19 and TRBJ2-5, the complete variable domain is DGGITQSPKYLFRKEGQNVTLSCEQNLNHDAMYWYRQDPGQGLRLIYYSQIVNDFQKGDIAEGYSVSREKKESFPLTVTSAQKNPTAFYLCASSRPGTSGGETQYFGPGTRLLVL.

The chain links TRBV3-1 (or the pseudogene TRBV3-2) to TRBJ2-7; 13 nucleotides line up with TRBD2. Looked up from germline, CDR1 is LGHDT and CDR2 is YNNKEL (reference sequence). J lost 2 bases, V lost 6 bases, and 7 bases had no gene match. The CDR3 has 16 amino acids. In DNA, the CDR3 is TGTGCCAGCAGTTTAGGACTAGCGGGGGCCCCCTACGAGCAGTACTTC. As protein: CASSLGLAGAPYEQYF.

The chain recombines TRBV5-1 with TRBJ1-3; no definite D call. CDR3 length: 16 amino acids. Germline V gives CDR1 SGHRS, CDR2 YFSETQ. The V end was cut by 0 bases, the J end by 0 bases, with 10 bases between. In nucleotides, the CDR3 is TGCGCCAGCAGCTTGGCAGGTCTTATCTCTGGAAACACCATATATTTT. Translating gives CASSLAGLISGNTIYF.

CDR3 protein: CASSLLNTQYF. CDR3 nucleotides: TGTGCCAGCAGCTTGTTAAATACGCAGTATTTT. This chain joins TRBV5-8 and TRBJ2-3; D remains ambiguous. V dropped 1 base and J dropped 7 bases, with 4 bases sitting between them. The CDR3 covers 11 residues. CDR1 and CDR2 (germline): SGHTS, YDEGEE.

The gene calls are TRBV29-1 and TRBJ2-3; TRBD1 might be the D (7 bases). Trimming took 5 bases from V and 4 from J, leaving 19 bases between them. In germline, CDR1 is SQVTM, CDR2 ANQGSEA. This CDR3 contains 15 residues. The CDR3 nucleotides are TGCAGCGTTTGGGCAGGGGGGTTTCAATCAGATACGCAGTATTTT. Translating gives CSVWAGGFQSDTQYF.

The chain joins TRBV29-1 to TRBJ1-2, with D possibly matching TRBD1 (6 bases). The CDR3 covers 11 residues. Germline assignment: CDR1 SQVTM and CDR2 ANQGSEA. The CDR3 sequence is CIGGGHYGYTF. As DNA, the CDR3 is TGCATTGGCGGGGGCCACTATGGCTACACCTTC.

The genes are TRBV27 and TRBJ1-6; D might be TRBD1 (5 bases). Germline loops: CDR1 MNHEY, CDR2 SMNVEV (reference sequence). The ends were cut back, 3 bases at V and 10 bases at J, with 13 bases in the middle. This CDR3 has 14 amino acids. The chain's CDR3 is CASSFRPGQSPLHF. For the CDR3, the DNA is TGTGCCAGCAGTTTTCGGCCAGGGCAATCACCCCTCCACTTT.

The V and J genes are TRBV5-5 and TRBJ2-7; 8 positions agree with TRBD1. With 3 bases clipped from V and 3 bases from J, the junction kept 8 bases outside the gene matches. CDR1 SGHKS and CDR2 YYEKEE come from the germline V gene (reference sequence). The CDR3 totals 15 residues. CDR3: CASSWGPGQVYEQYF. The DNA for the CDR3 is TGTGCCAGCAGCTGGGGACCGGGACAGGTCTACGAGCAGTACTTC.

The chain employs TRBV5-6 and TRBJ1-5; D unclear. Per germline, CDR1 SGHDT and CDR2 YYEEEE. Trimming shortened V by 3 bases and J by 4 bases, and 8 bases separated the two germline ends. The CDR3 sequence is 13 residues long. The CDR3 region has the DNA TGTGCCAGCAGCTCGCGGGGAAATCAGCCCCAGCATTTT. This encodes CASSSRGNQPQHF. The full variable domain, in which reference TRBV5-6 and TRBJ1-5 provide the parts outside the CDR3, is DAGVTQSPTHLIKTRGQQVTLRCSPKSGHDTVSWYQQALGQGPQFIFQYYEEEERQRGNFPDRFSGHQFPNYSSELNVNALLLGDSALYLCASSSRGNQPQHFGDGTRLSIL.

V gene TRBV6-5 combines with J gene TRBJ2-5; D is possibly TRBD1 (5 bases). CDR1 is MNHEY, CDR2 SVGAGI, per germline. Trimming pared 8 bases from V and 5 bases from J, leaving 12 bases between. The CDR3 spans 12 residues. The CDR3 is CASSRGMETQYF. The CDR3 DNA follows: TGTGCCAGCTCTAGGGGAATGGAGACCCAGTACTTC.